The T cell receptor (beta chain) described here comes from a study of shared clonotypes between healthy human individuals. TCRdb's copy holds only in-frame clones and misses some; the assay was immunoSEQ multiplex PCR. Of 400,000 to 550,000 clones in the sample, 79% are singletons; the top ten hold approximately 12%. Germline V gene lookup returns CDR1 SEHNR and CDR2 FQNEAQ (reference sequence). The CDR3 length is 15 residues. V gave up 2 bases and J gave up 6 bases, with 14 bases separating them. The gene calls are TRBV7-9 and TRBJ2-1, with a possible D match to TRBD1 (5 bases). The sequence was collected from a woman aged 40 to 50 in good health. Some clones in this sample may be carry-over from other donors' samples. Input material: PBMCs. CDR3 nucleotides: TGTGCCAGCAGCTTATCAGGGTACTGGGTCAATGAGCAGTTCTTC. This codes for CASSLSGYWVNEQFF.